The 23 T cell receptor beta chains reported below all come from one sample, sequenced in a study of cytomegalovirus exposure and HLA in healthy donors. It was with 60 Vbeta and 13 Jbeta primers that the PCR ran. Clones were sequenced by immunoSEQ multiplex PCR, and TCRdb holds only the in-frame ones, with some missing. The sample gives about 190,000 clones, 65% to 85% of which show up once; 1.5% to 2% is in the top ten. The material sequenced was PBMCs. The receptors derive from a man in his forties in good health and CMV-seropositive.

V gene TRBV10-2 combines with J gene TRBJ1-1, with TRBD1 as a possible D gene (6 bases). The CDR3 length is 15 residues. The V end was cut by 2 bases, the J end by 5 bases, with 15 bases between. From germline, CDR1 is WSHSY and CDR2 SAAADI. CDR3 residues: CASSEPIQGGTEAFF. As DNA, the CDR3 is TGCGCCAGCAGTGAGCCTATACAGGGAGGGACTGAAGCTTTCTTT.

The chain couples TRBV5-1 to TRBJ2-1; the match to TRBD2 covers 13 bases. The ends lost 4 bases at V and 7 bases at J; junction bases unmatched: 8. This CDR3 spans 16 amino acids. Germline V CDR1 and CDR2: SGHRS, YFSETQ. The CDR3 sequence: CASSAKLAGGRNEQFF. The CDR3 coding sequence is TGCGCCAGCAGCGCCAAACTAGCGGGAGGGAGGAATGAGCAGTTCTTC.

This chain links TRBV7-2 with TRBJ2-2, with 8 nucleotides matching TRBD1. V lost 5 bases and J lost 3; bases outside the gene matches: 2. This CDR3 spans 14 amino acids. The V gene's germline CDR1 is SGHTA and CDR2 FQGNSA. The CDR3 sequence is CASSPGGDTGELFF. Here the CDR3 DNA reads TGTGCCAGCAGCCCAGGGGGCGACACCGGGGAGCTGTTTTTT. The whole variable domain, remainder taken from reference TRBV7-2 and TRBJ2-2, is GAGVSQSPSNKVTEKGKDVELRCDPISGHTALYWYRQSLGQGLEFLIYFQGNSAPDKSGLPSDRFSAERTGGSVSTLTIQRTQQEDSAVYLCASSPGGDTGELFFGEGSRLTVL.

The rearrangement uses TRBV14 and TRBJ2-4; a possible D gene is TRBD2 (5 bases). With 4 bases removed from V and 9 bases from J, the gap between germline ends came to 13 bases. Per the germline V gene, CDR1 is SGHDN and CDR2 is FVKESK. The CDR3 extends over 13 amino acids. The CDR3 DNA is TGTGCCAGCAGCCTAACTAGTTCCGGCATTCAGTACTTC. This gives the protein CASSLTSSGIQYF.

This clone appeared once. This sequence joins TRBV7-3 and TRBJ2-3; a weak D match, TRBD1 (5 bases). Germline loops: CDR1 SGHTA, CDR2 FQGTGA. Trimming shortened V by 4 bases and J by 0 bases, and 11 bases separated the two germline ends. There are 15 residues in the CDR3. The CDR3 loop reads CASSCSKGSTDTQYF. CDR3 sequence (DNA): TGTGCCAGCAGCTGTAGCAAGGGGAGCACAGATACGCAGTATTTT.

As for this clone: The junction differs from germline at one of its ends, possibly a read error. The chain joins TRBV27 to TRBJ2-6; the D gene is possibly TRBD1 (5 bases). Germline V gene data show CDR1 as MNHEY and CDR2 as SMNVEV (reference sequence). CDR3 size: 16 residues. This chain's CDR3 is CTSSLGQGSGANVLTF. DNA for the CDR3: TGTACCAGCAGTTTAGGGCAGGGCTCTGGGGCCAACGTCCTGACTTTC. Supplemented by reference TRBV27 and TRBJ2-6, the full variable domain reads EAQVTQNPRYLITVTGKKLTVTCSQNMNHEYMSWYRQDPGLGLRQIYYSMNVEVTDKGDVPEGYKVSRKEKRNFPLILESPSPNQTSLYFCTSSLGQGSGANVLTFGAGSRLTVL.

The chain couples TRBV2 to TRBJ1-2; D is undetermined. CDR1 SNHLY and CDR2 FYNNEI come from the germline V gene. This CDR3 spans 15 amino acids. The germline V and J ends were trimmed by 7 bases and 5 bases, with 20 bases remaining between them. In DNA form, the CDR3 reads TGTGCCAGCATCCCGGGAGGATCGCTCGGGTATGGCTACACCTTC. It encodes CASIPGGSLGYGYTF.

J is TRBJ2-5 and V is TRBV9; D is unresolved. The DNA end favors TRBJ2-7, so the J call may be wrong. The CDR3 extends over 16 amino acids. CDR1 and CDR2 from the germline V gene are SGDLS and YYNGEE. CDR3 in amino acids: CASSVGPAASLYEQYF. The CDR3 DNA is TGTGCCAGCAGCGTAGGTCCCGCGGCCTCTCTCTACGAGCAGTACTTC.

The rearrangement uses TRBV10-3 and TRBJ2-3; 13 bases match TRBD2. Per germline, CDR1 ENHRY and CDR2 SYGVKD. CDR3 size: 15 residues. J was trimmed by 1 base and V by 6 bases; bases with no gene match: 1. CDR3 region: CAISGLAGGTDTQYF. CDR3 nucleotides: TGTGCCATCAGCGGACTAGCGGGAGGCACAGATACGCAGTATTTT.

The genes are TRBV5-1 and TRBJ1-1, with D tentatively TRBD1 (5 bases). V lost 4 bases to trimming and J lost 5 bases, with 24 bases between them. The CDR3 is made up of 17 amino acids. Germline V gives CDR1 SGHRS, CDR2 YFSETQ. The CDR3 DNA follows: TGCGCCAGCAGCCCGTGGGGGGGTGGAGGGCTCAGAACTGAAGCTTTCTTT. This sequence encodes CASSPWGGGGLRTEAFF.

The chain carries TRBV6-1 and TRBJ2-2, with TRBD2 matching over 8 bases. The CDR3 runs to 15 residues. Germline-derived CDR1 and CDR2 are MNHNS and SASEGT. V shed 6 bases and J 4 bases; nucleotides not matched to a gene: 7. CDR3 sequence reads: CASSASGSFTGELFF. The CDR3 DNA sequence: TGTGCCAGCAGCGCAAGCGGGAGTTTCACCGGGGAGCTGTTTTTT.

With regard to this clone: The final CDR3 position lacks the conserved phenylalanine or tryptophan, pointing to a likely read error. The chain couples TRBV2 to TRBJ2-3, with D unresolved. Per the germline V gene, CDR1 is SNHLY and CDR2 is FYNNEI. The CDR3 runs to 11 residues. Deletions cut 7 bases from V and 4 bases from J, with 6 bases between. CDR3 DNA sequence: TGTGCCAGCAAATATTCAGATACGCAGTATCTT. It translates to CASKYSDTQYL.

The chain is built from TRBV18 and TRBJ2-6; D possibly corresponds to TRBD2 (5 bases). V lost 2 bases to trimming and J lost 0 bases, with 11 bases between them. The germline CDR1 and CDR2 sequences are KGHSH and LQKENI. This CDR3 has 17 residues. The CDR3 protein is CASSPRSGSSGANVLTF. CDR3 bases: TGTGCCAGCTCACCAAGGTCTGGGAGCTCTGGGGCCAACGTCCTGACTTTC.

In nucleotides, the CDR3 is TGCGCCAGCAGCCAGGTACAGGGGGCCTATCAGCCCCAGCATTTT. The encoded protein is CASSQVQGAYQPQHF. The J gene is TRBJ1-5, the V gene TRBV4-3; 9 bases match TRBD1. The CDR3 runs 15 residues. Unmatched junction bases numbered 5, after V lost 3 bases and J lost 5 bases. Germline V CDR1 and CDR2: LGHNA, YSLEER.

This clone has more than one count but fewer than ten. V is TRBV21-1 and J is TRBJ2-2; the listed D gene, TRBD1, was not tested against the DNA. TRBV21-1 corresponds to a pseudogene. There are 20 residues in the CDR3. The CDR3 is CASSTVDRGPIILNTGELFF. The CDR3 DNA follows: TGTGCCAGCAGCACCGTTGACAGGGGGCCCATAATCCTTAACACCGGGGAGCTGTTTTTT.

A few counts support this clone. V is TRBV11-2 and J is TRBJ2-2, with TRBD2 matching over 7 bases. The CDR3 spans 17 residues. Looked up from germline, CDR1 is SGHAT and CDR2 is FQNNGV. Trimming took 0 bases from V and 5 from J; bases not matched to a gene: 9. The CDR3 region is CASSLDRLAARTGELFF. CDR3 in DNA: TGTGCCAGCAGCTTAGATCGACTAGCCGCGAGAACCGGGGAGCTGTTTTTT.

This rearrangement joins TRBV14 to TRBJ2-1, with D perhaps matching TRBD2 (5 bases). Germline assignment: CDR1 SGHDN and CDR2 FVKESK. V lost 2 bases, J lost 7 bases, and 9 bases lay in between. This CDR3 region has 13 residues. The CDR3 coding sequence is TGTGCCAGCAGCCAACGACTACTTAATGAGCAGTTCTTC. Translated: CASSQRLLNEQFF.

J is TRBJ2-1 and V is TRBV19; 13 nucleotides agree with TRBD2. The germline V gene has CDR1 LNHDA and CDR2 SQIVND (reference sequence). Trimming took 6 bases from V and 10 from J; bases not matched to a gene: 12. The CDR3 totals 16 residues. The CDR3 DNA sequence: TGTGCCAGTAGGGGTTCGGGGACTAGCGGGACCGGCGAGCAGTTCTTC. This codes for CASRGSGTSGTGEQFF.

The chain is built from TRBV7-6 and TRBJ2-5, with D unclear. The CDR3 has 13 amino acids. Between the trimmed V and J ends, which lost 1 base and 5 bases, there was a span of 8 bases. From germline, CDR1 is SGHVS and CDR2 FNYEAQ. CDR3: CASSLVATETQYF. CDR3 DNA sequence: TGTGCCAGCAGCTTAGTAGCTACCGAGACCCAGTACTTC. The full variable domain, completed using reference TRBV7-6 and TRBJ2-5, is GAGVSQSPRYKVTKRGQDVALRCDPISGHVSLYWYRQALGQGPEFLTYFNYEAQQDKSGLPNDRFSAERPEGSISTLTIQRTEQRDSAMYRCASSLVATETQYFGPGTRLLVL.

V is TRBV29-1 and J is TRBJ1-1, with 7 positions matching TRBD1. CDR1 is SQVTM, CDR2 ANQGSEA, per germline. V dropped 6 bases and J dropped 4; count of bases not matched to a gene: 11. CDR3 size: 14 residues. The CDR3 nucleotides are TGCAGCGTCTCGGGGAGGACAGGACCCACTGAAGCTTTCTTT. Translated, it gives CSVSGRTGPTEAFF.

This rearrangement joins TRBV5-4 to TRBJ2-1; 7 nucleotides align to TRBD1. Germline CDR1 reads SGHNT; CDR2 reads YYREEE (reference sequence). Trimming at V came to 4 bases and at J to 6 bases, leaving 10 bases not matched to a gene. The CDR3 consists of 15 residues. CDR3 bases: TGTGCCAGCAGCCTCCGGGACAGAGGGGCCAATGAGCAGTTCTTC. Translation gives CASSLRDRGANEQFF.

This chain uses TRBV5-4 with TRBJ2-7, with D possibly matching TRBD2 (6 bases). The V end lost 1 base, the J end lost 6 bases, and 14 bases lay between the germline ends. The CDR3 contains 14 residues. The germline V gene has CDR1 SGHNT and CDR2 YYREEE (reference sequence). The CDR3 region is CASSLPGSLVEQYF. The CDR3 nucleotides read TGTGCCAGCAGCTTGCCCGGGAGTTTAGTCGAGCAGTACTTC. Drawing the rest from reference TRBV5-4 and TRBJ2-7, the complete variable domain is ETGVTQSPTHLIKTRGQQVTLRCSSQSGHNTVSWYQQALGQGPQFIFQYYREEENGRGNFPPRFSGLQFPNYSSELNVNALELDDSALYLCASSLPGSLVEQYFGPGTRLTVT.

The CDR3 DNA sequence: TGCGCCAGCAGCCAAGGCGACAGGGCCGGGATGGATACGCAGTATTTT. Encoded protein: CASSQGDRAGMDTQYF. The chain couples TRBV4-1 to TRBJ2-3; 7 positions agree with TRBD1. In germline, CDR1 is MGHRA, CDR2 YSYEKL. The CDR3 consists of 16 residues. The V gene end was trimmed by 1 base and the J gene end by 6 bases; junction bases not matched to a gene: 10.